A selection of T cell receptor beta chains follows, all from one sample in a study of a mutant IDH1 vaccine in newly diagnosed glioma. The data were produced by immunoSEQ multiplex PCR, yet TCRdb's version contains in-frame clones alone and is incomplete. Of around 53,000 clones listed, 65% to 85% are singletons. These receptors' targets are unknown. Source: PBMCs, taken from a glioma patient whose treatment included an IDH1 peptide vaccine. Receptor source: a man aged 35-49 years with glioma. The CDR3 runs from the conserved cysteine through the conserved F or W.

TRBV5-4,CASSSGGHTGELFF
TRBV19,CASISAVTANTEAFF
TRBV6-4,CASSDRAGEDTQYF
TRBV2,CASSDQGGGYEQYF
TRBV4-1,CASSQSLYEQFF
TRBV12-5,CASGLGTGLNEQFF
TRBV7-9,CASSSPGREANYGYTF
TRBV7-9,CASSLVRAASGTEAFF
TRBV19,CASFDTRVGNTEAFF
TRBV4-2,CASSQEQAGNNEKLFF
TRBV4-2,CASSQDRRDSYGYTF
TRBV7-9,CASSPGTGGGGYTF
TRBV4-1,CASSQEWSASGGETQYF
TRBV4-1,CASSQPGTGWREQYF
TRBV7-2,CASSLNTWDYYGYTF
TRBV11-1,CADQGDDTEAFF
TRBV30,CAWRTVSRGEKLFF
TRBV6-5,CASTRGTEAFF
TRBV5-6,CASRGWGTEAFF
TRBV10-3,CAISVQGKGSPLHF
TRBV7-6,CASSSPPRGQQETQYF
TRBV7-9,CASTITGTNEKLFF
TRBV5-4,CASSPGQGSNEKLFF
TRBV7-2,CASSLTFSRGGSPLHF
TRBV5-4,CASTLDRAHYGYTF
TRBV6-5,CASSYGAGETGELFF
TRBV7-9,CASSRGAVQETQYF
TRBV18,CASSPLPRLAYGYTF
TRBV2,CASRGVTAEKLFF
TRBV5-6,CASRAGEVYEQYF
TRBV18,CASSLITDTEAFF
TRBV19,CASSITGTGGEFHF
TRBV19,CASSRSGTGAYEQYF
TRBV13,CASSLGRGGLNNEQFF
TRBV19,CASSIPPGTTNYGYTF